The rows below give T cell receptor beta chains drawn from one sample of a study of T cell responses to AZD1222 COVID-19 vaccine. The data were produced by immunoSEQ multiplex PCR, yet TCRdb's version contains in-frame clones alone and is incomplete. The sample has 140,000 to 150,000 clones; about 93% are singletons. The starting material was peripheral blood, obtained on day 0 of AZD1222 vaccination. The receptors stem from an adult in good health. Each CDR3 is given with its conserved first and last residue. The order of the fields is clone size, J gene, D gene, V gene, CDR3 DNA, CDR3 protein. D genes are given only for firm matches. Size is omitted from some rows. Given values are once, few, many or a class for expanded clones.

>-|TRBJ1-1|-|TRBV7-9
TGTGCCAGCAGGCCTCTGGGGGGCGCGGGCACTGAAGCTTTCTTT
CASRPLGGAGTEAFF
>-|TRBJ2-7|-|TRBV24-1
TGTGCCGGCGACCGCTCCCTTTTCTACGAGCAGTACTTC
CAGDRSLFYEQYF
>-|TRBJ2-2|-|TRBV27
TGTGCCAGCAGTTTATCTCAGGGCCTCTTAACCGGGGAGCTGTTTTTT
CASSLSQGLLTGELFF
>-|TRBJ2-1|TRBD2|TRBV7-2
TGTGCCAGCAGCTTAGCCCCGTGGACTAGCGGGGACAATGAGCAGTTCTTC
CASSLAPWTSGDNEQFF
>-|TRBJ2-5|-|TRBV19
TGTGCCAGTGGGAGGACTGTCCAAGAGACCCAGTACTTC
CASGRTVQETQYF
>-|TRBJ2-1|-|TRBV6-5
TGTGCCAGCGCCACGACAGGCAATCTCAATGAGCAGTTCTTC
CASATTGNLNEQFF
>once|TRBJ2-3|-|TRBV29-1
TGCAGCGTTGTGGGCGGCACAGATACGCAGTATTTT
CSVVGGTDTQYF
>-|TRBJ1-5|-|TRBV7-2
TGTGCCAGCAGCTTAGAGGGGGGGCAGGATCAGCCCCAGCATTTT
CASSLEGGQDQPQHF
>-|TRBJ1-5|-|TRBV16
TGTGCCAGCAGCCGGGGAGTAGTTCAGCCCCAGCATTTT
CASSRGVVQPQHF
>-|TRBJ2-1|TRBD1|TRBV3-1/TRBV3-2
TGTGCCAGCAGCCAAGAGATACGGCAGGGGGCGGGAAATGAGCAGTTCTTC
CASSQEIRQGAGNEQFF
>-|TRBJ2-7|TRBD2|TRBV2
TGTGCCAGCAATCCTAGCGGGATGGAATACGAGCAGTACTTC
CASNPSGMEYEQYF
>-|TRBJ1-1|-|TRBV12-3/TRBV12-4
TGTGCCAGCAGTTTCACCGAGTACACTGAAGCTTTCTTT
CASSFTEYTEAFF
>-|TRBJ2-7|-|TRBV5-8
TGTGCCAGCAGTTCTAATGAGGGGGAGGGCCGGTACGAGCAGTACTTC
CASSSNEGEGRYEQYF
>few|TRBJ2-1|-|TRBV7-2
TGTGCCAGCAGCTTTGGTCCAGGGGACGAAAATGAGCAGTTCTTC
CASSFGPGDENEQFF
>-|TRBJ2-2|TRBD2|TRBV7-2
TGTGCCAGCAGCGGCCATAGCGGGACGGCCGGGGAGCTGTTTTTT
CASSGHSGTAGELFF
>-|TRBJ1-1|-|TRBV12-3/TRBV12-4
TGTGCCAGCAGTAAAGGGGTCCCCGAAGCTTTCTTT
CASSKGVPEAFF
>-|TRBJ2-1|-|TRBV5-1
TGCGCCAGCAGCTTGTCAAGGGGCGATGAGCAGTTCTTC
CASSLSRGDEQFF
>-|TRBJ2-4|-|TRBV7-6
TGTGCCAGCAGCGCCAATACGCGGGGTCTAGCCAAAAACATTCAGTACTTC
CASSANTRGLAKNIQYF
>-|TRBJ1-4|-|TRBV4-3
TGCGCCAGCAGCCAAGATCGCGACCGTAGGTTTTTATGGAAACTGTTTTTT
CASSQDRDRRFLWKLFF
>-|TRBJ2-1|TRBD1|TRBV6-5
TGTGCCAGCACCCGACAGGGGGGCTACAATGAGCAGTTCTTC
CASTRQGGYNEQFF
>-|TRBJ2-2|TRBD2|TRBV7-6
TGTGCCAGCAGCTTGTCTGGCGGGAGAGTCGCCGGGGAGCTGTTTTTT
CASSLSGGRVAGELFF
>-|TRBJ1-1|-|TRBV6-5
TGTGCCAGCAGCCCCGGCTGGGGCGCTGAAGCTTTCTTT
CASSPGWGAEAFF